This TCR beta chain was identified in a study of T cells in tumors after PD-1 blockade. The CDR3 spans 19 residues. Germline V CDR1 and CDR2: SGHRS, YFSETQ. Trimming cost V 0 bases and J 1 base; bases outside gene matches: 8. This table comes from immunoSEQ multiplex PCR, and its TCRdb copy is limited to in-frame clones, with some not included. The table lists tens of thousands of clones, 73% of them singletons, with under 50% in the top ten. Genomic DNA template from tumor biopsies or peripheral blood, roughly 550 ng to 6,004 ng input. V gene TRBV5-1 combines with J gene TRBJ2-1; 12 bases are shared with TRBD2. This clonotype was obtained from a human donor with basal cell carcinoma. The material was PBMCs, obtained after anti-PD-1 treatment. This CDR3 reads CASSLGLVTSGGSYNEQFF. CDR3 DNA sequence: TGCGCCAGCAGCTTGGGCCTAGTAACTAGCGGGGGGTCCTACAATGAGCAGTTCTTC.